Shown below are 10 T cell receptor beta chains from a single sample sequenced in a study of CD8 T cells in ankylosing spondylitis. MiXCR, run by TCRdb on the 5' RACE reads, gives a single entry per CDR3 protein. The table lists 150,000 to 200,000 distinct CDR3 sequences, around 10% of them singletons. The sequencing sample was made of blood, either unsorted or a sorted T cell fraction (not recorded which). All receptors come from a male donor with ankylosing spondylitis or in good health (not recorded which).

The table lists this clonotype with a few counts. The V and J genes are TRBV7-9 and TRBJ1-5; tentative D call: TRBD1 (5 bases). CDR1 is SEHNR, CDR2 FQNEAQ, per germline (reference sequence). CDR3 length equals 16 residues. V lost 1 base to trimming and J lost 2 bases, with 12 bases between them. CDR3 DNA: TGTGCCAGCAGCTTAGGAGGGGCTGGAGGCAATCAGCCCCAGCATTTT. This translates into CASSLGGAGGNQPQHF.

This clonotype was counted many times. V usage is TRBV9 and J usage is TRBJ1-1; D gene uncertain. The CDR3 runs 14 residues. The germline gives CDR1 SGDLS, CDR2 YYNGEE. Trimming removed 4 bases from V and 0 bases from J, with 10 bases in between. The CDR3 loop is CASSPRLMNTEAFF. CDR3 bases: TGTGCCAGCAGCCCCCGCCTGATGAACACTGAAGCTTTCTTT.

This clonotype has more than one count but fewer than ten. V is TRBV29-1 and J is TRBJ2-2; D may be TRBD2 (6 bases). The germline CDR1 and CDR2 sequences are SQVTM and ANQGSEA. This CDR3 contains 13 residues. V shed 5 bases and J shed 4 bases, with 11 bases lying between them. The chain's CDR3 is CSVNQGGTGELFF. CDR3 DNA: TGCAGCGTTAACCAGGGAGGCACCGGGGAGCTGTTTTTT.

This clonotype came up many times. V gene TRBV29-1 combines with J gene TRBJ1-1, with unresolved D. The CDR3 is 13 residues long. V dropped 6 bases and J dropped 1 base, with 12 bases sitting between them. The germline V gene has CDR1 SQVTM and CDR2 ANQGSEA. The CDR3 DNA reads TGCAGCGTCGCCGGGGAGACGAACACTGAAGCTTTCTTT. Its translation is CSVAGETNTEAFF.

This clonotype was observed at least ten times. The CDR3 here is CSALYATNEKLFF. CDR3 nucleotide sequence: TGCAGCGCCCTATATGCAACTAATGAAAAACTGTTTTTT. The rearrangement links TRBV29-1 to TRBJ1-4; D ambiguous. CDR1 and CDR2 from the germline V gene are SQVTM and ANQGSEA. With 7 bases removed from V and 0 bases from J, the gap between germline ends came to 9 bases. This CDR3 is built from 13 residues.

This clonotype was seen a few times. At one end the junction does not follow the germline gene, possibly because of a read error. The V gene is TRBV10-2, the J gene TRBJ1-6; TRBD1 matches at 9 bases. The CDR3 has 12 residues. CDR1 is WSHSY, CDR2 SAAADI, per germline. The CDR3 spells CASSESLTGGQF. The CDR3, as DNA: TGCGCCAGCAGTGAGTCACTTACAGGGGGCCAGTTT.

This clonotype was observed at least ten times. V usage is TRBV4-3 and J usage is TRBJ1-4, with a tentative D call TRBD1 (5 bases). The ends were cut back, 0 bases at V and 8 bases at J, with 19 bases in the middle. The CDR3 is 17 residues long. Germline CDR1 and CDR2: LGHNA and YSLEER. In DNA form, the CDR3 reads TGCGCCAGCAGCCAAGATCTGGTGGGACCCATCGGCGAAAAACTGTTTTTT. Protein product: CASSQDLVGPIGEKLFF.

This clonotype has ten or more counts. The CDR3 protein is CSARDSGLPNYNEQFF. CDR3 sequence (DNA): TGCAGTGCTAGAGATTCGGGACTACCAAATTACAATGAGCAGTTCTTC. The V gene is TRBV20-1, the J gene TRBJ2-1; 7 bases agree with TRBD2. The CDR3 spans 16 residues. J gave up 4 bases and V 0 bases, and 9 bases lay outside the gene matches. The germline gives CDR1 DFQATT, CDR2 SNEGSKA (reference sequence).

The table lists this clonotype with many counts. J is TRBJ2-4 and V is TRBV12-3 or TRBV12-4, with D uncertain. The CDR3 loop spans 13 amino acids. V was cut by 5 bases and J by 0 bases, with 5 bases left in between. The CDR3 DNA sequence: TGTGCCAGCAGTCTAGTAGCCAAAAACATTCAGTACTTC. As protein: CASSLVAKNIQYF.

In its sample, this clonotype was seen many times. This chain joins TRBV29-1 and TRBJ2-2; D unresolved. V was pared by 6 bases and J by 0 bases, with 8 bases between. The CDR3 covers 13 residues. Germline loops: CDR1 SQVTM, CDR2 ANQGSEA. The CDR3 region is CSVSTANTGELFF. The CDR3 coding sequence is TGCAGCGTCTCGACTGCGAACACCGGGGAGCTGTTTTTT.